Presented here are 25 T cell receptor beta chains from one specimen sequenced in a study of early T cells in non-severe SARS-CoV-2 infection (dated by TCRdb to 2020 to 2022). Library prep was done by 5' RACE. The instrument was a NextSeq 500. TCRdb trimmed public reads at Q25 via fastp, called clones via MiXCR and kept in-frame beta chains. Every CDR3 protein is listed once, alongside the most common genes and DNA of its rows. This sample gives 50,000 to 65,000 distinct CDR3 sequences in total; about an eighth of them show up just once. The leading ten clones occupy more than 3.5% of the sample. The sequenced material came from whole blood. Receptors originate from an adult who was a healthcare worker with PCR-confirmed SARS-CoV-2 infection or an uninfected control (not recorded which).

The rearrangement joins TRBV6-5 to TRBJ2-5; 13 bases match TRBD2. CDR1 is MNHEY and CDR2 is SVGAGI in the germline V gene. This CDR3 region has 16 residues. With 2 bases clipped from V and 3 bases from J, the junction kept 3 bases outside the gene matches. The CDR3 here is CASSYQGTSGEETQYF. The CDR3 nucleotides read TGTGCCAGCAGTTACCAAGGGACTAGCGGGGAAGAGACCCAGTACTTC.

The sample holds many counts of this clonotype. The chain joins TRBV2 to TRBJ2-3, with a tentative D call TRBD2 (6 bases). CDR1 is SNHLY and CDR2 is FYNNEI in the germline V gene. The CDR3 consists of 14 residues. The V end lost 6 bases, the J end lost 5 bases, and 15 bases lay between the germline ends. CDR3 bases: TGTGCCAGCAGATTCGGGACTGATAGAGATACGCAGTATTTT. Translating gives CASRFGTDRDTQYF.

This clonotype has just a few counts. This sequence joins TRBV20-1 and TRBJ2-3, with a tentative D call TRBD2 (6 bases). This CDR3 is 14 amino acids long. The ends were cut back, 5 bases at V and 2 bases at J, with 14 bases in the middle. Germline CDR1 and CDR2: DFQATT and SNEGSKA (reference sequence). The CDR3 bases are TGCAGTGCTCTAACGGGACTCTCCACAGATACGCAGTATTTT. Its translation is CSALTGLSTDTQYF.

In this sample, this clonotype turned up a few times. The genes are TRBV19 and TRBJ2-2; the D call may be TRBD1 or TRBD2 (5 bases each). The CDR3 runs to 16 residues. Looked up from germline, CDR1 is LNHDA and CDR2 is SQIVND (reference sequence). Trimming took 3 bases from V and 1 from J, leaving 12 bases between them. CDR3 coding DNA: TGTGCCAGTAGTATGGGGGACGGGTGGAACACCGGGGAGCTGTTTTTT. Its translation is CASSMGDGWNTGELFF.

The V call is TRBV11-2, the J call TRBJ2-7; 7 nucleotides align to TRBD2. The J segment lost 5 bases and the V segment lost 5 bases, leaving 9 bases of the junction unmatched. Germline CDR1 and CDR2: SGHAT and FQNNGV. CDR3 length: 14 residues. This CDR3 reads CASSQATGGNEQYF. Here the CDR3 DNA reads TGTGCCAGCAGCCAAGCTACCGGGGGGAACGAGCAGTACTTC.

This clonotype was recorded a few times. The genes are TRBV12-5 and TRBJ1-3, with 7 positions matching TRBD1. This CDR3 contains 15 residues. Unmatched junction bases numbered 6, after V lost 7 bases and J lost 0 bases. CDR1 is LGHNT, CDR2 FRNRAP, per germline. The CDR3: CASAPGQNSGNTIYF. The CDR3 DNA reads TGTGCTAGTGCCCCGGGACAGAACTCTGGAAACACCATATATTTT.

The rearrangement joins TRBV28 to TRBJ2-5; 8 nucleotides line up with TRBD1. V shed 2 bases, J shed 5 bases, and the junction held 13 bases outside the gene matches. CDR3 length: 17 residues. In germline, CDR1 is MDHEN, CDR2 SYDVKM. In DNA, the CDR3 is TGTGCCAGCAGTTTACCCGGGACGGGCAGGGGGCTTGAGACCCAGTACTTC. This codes for CASSLPGTGRGLETQYF.

This clonotype was detected only a few times. The chain links TRBV19 to TRBJ1-5, with 11 bases that match TRBD1. The trim removed 5 bases at V and 4 bases at J, leaving 4 bases unmatched. The CDR3 covers 15 residues. The germline V gene has CDR1 LNHDA and CDR2 SQIVND (reference sequence). The CDR3 sequence: CASSVGQGANQPQHF. Written as DNA, the CDR3 is TGTGCCAGTAGTGTCGGACAGGGGGCGAATCAGCCCCAGCATTTT.

CDR3 nucleotides: TGTGCCAGCAGCCGGGGGAGGGGACGGCTATGGAATGAGCAGTTCTTC. It codes for CASSRGRGRLWNEQFF. This rearrangement joins TRBV11-1 to TRBJ2-1, with 7 bases that match TRBD2. The V and J ends lost 5 bases and 7 bases, in that order; junction bases with no gene match: 14. CDR3 length: 16 amino acids. In germline, CDR1 is SGHAT, CDR2 FQDESV (reference sequence).

This clonotype was detected many times. The chain joins TRBV3-1 to TRBJ2-5; no clear D. V lost 2 bases, J lost 4 bases, and 5 bases lay in between. CDR1 is LGHDT and CDR2 is YNNKEL in the germline V gene (reference sequence). The CDR3 covers 12 residues. The CDR3 region is CASSQTAETQYF. The CDR3, as DNA: TGTGCCAGCAGCCAAACAGCAGAGACCCAGTACTTC.

This clonotype was observed at least ten times. The chain carries TRBV30 and TRBJ1-1; no reliable D call. Trimming took off 1 base at V and 3 bases at J, with 12 bases between the two ends. Germline V gene lookup returns CDR1 GTSNPN and CDR2 SVGIG (reference sequence). The CDR3 has 14 amino acids. The CDR3 coding sequence is TGTGCCTGGAGTGAGGGTGTAGGTCACACTGAAGCTTTCTTT. It translates to CAWSEGVGHTEAFF.

The chain links TRBV4-2 to TRBJ2-3; D is uncertain. V was pared by 0 bases and J by 4 bases, with 8 bases between. Per the germline V gene, CDR1 is LGHNA and CDR2 is YNFKEQ. The CDR3 is 14 amino acids. This CDR3 reads CASSQDLNSDTQYF. The CDR3 DNA reads TGTGCCAGCAGCCAAGATCTGAACTCAGATACGCAGTATTTT.

This clonotype was detected a few times. The V call is TRBV30, the J call TRBJ2-7; a possible D gene is TRBD1 (5 bases). Trimming shortened V by 1 base and J by 5 bases, and 12 bases separated the two germline ends. There are 13 residues in the CDR3. Germline V gene data show CDR1 as GTSNPN and CDR2 as SVGIG (reference sequence). Written as DNA, the CDR3 is TGTGCCTGGAGTGGAAAGTCCAGGGACGAGCAGTACTTC. This gives the protein CAWSGKSRDEQYF.

The gene calls are TRBV7-8 and TRBJ2-2; maybe TRBD2 (7 bases). The ends were cut back, 5 bases at V and 7 bases at J, with 14 bases in the middle. This CDR3 region has 14 residues. Germline V CDR1 and CDR2: SGHVS, FQNEAQ. DNA of the CDR3: TGTGCCAGCAGCGAACAGGGAGGGCACGGGGAGCTGTTTTTT. Translated, it gives CASSEQGGHGELFF.

In DNA form, the CDR3 reads TGTGCCAGCAGCACGAGGTACACCGGGGAGCTGTTTTTT. Its translation is CASSTRYTGELFF. J is TRBJ2-2 and V is TRBV11-3; D gene ambiguous. The CDR3 runs to 13 residues. V was cut by 5 bases and J by 3 bases, with 7 bases left in between. Germline values: CDR1 SGHNT, CDR2 YENEEA.

The chain is built from TRBV2 and TRBJ2-7; TRBD2 is a possible D gene (7 bases). In germline, CDR1 is SNHLY, CDR2 FYNNEI. The CDR3 length is 15 residues. Trimming left V 3 bases short and J 2 bases short, with 14 bases between. CDR3 in DNA: TGTGCCAGCAGTGAGGGGGGGCTTCCAACCTACGAGCAGTACTTC. It specifies CASSEGGLPTYEQYF.

This clonotype has just a few counts. The rearrangement links TRBV11-2 to TRBJ1-6; 7 bases agree with TRBD1. V lost 5 bases, J lost 7 bases, and 8 bases stayed unmatched. The germline V gene encodes CDR1 SGHAT and CDR2 FQNNGV. This CDR3 is built from 15 residues. The DNA of the CDR3 is TGTGCCAGCAGCCCTCCGCAGGGGGTGAATTCACCCCTCCACTTT. Amino acid sequence: CASSPPQGVNSPLHF.

DNA for the CDR3: TGTGCCAGCAGCTACGGACTCTACGAGCAGTACTTC. This gives the protein CASSYGLYEQYF. V is TRBV7-9 and J is TRBJ2-7, with D maybe TRBD2 (5 bases). The germline CDR1 and CDR2 sequences are SEHNR and FQNEAQ (reference sequence). The V end lost 4 bases, the J end lost 3 bases, and 7 bases lay between the germline ends. CDR3 length equals 12 residues.

This rearrangement joins TRBV11-2 to TRBJ2-7; perhaps TRBD1 as D (5 bases). In germline, CDR1 is SGHAT, CDR2 FQNNGV. Between the trimmed V and J ends, which lost 6 bases and 1 base, there was a span of 10 bases. The CDR3 is 13 residues long. The CDR3 region is CASRLTASYEQYF. CDR3 in DNA: TGTGCCAGCAGGTTGACAGCTTCCTACGAGCAGTACTTC. Full variable domain (rest looked up from reference TRBV11-2 and TRBJ2-7): EAGVAQSPRYKIIEKRQSVAFWCNPISGHATLYWYQQILGQGPKLLIQFQNNGVVDDSQLPKDRFSAERLKGVDSTLKIQPAKLEDSAVYLCASRLTASYEQYFGPGTRLTVT.

The chain links TRBV9 to TRBJ1-3, with D possibly being TRBD1 (5 bases). Deletions cut 1 base from V and 2 bases from J, with 10 bases between. This CDR3 is 15 amino acids long. Germline V lookup: CDR1 SGDLS, CDR2 YYNGEE. The CDR3 DNA is TGTGCCAGCAGCGTAACGGGGGGTACTGGAAACACCATATATTTT. Translation gives CASSVTGGTGNTIYF.

This clonotype has at least ten counts. The chain employs TRBV7-6 and TRBJ2-5; 8 positions agree with TRBD2. Germline V gene data show CDR1 as SGHVS and CDR2 as FNYEAQ. Unmatched junction bases numbered 11, after V lost 6 bases and J lost 5 bases. The CDR3 is made up of 15 amino acids. CDR3 region: CASSYPGLVSETQYF. The CDR3 nucleotides are TGTGCCAGCAGTTATCCGGGACTAGTTTCGGAGACCCAGTACTTC. The full variable domain, in which reference TRBV7-6 and TRBJ2-5 provide the parts outside the CDR3, is GAGVSQSPRYKVTKRGQDVALRCDPISGHVSLYWYRQALGQGPEFLTYFNYEAQQDKSGLPNDRFSAERPEGSISTLTIQRTEQRDSAMYRCASSYPGLVSETQYFGPGTRLLVL.

The rearrangement links TRBV9 to TRBJ2-7; tentatively, D is TRBD2 (6 bases). V was shortened by 0 bases and J by 5 bases, with 15 bases between the two germline ends. The length of the CDR3 is 15 residues. Germline lookup yields CDR1 SGDLS and CDR2 YYNGEE. CDR3 loop: CASSVGGRGSHEQYF. The CDR3 DNA sequence: TGTGCCAGCAGCGTAGGGGGACGGGGGTCACACGAGCAGTACTTC.

The rearrangement uses TRBV25-1 and TRBJ2-5, with D hard to call. Trimming removed 5 bases at V and 3 bases at J, with 10 bases between. Germline CDR1 reads MGHDK; CDR2 reads SYGVNS. The CDR3 totals 13 residues. The CDR3 sequence: CASSRVGEETQYF. In DNA, the CDR3 is TGTGCCAGCAGTCGCGTAGGAGAAGAGACCCAGTACTTC.

In this sample, this clonotype turned up a few times. The rearrangement links TRBV29-1 to TRBJ2-7; no clear D. Germline CDR1 reads SQVTM; CDR2 reads ANQGSEA. V lost 0 bases to trimming and J lost 3 bases, with 9 bases between them. The CDR3 covers 13 residues. Here the CDR3 DNA reads TGCAGCGTTGAAGAGGCACCTGACTACGAGCAGTACTTC. It codes for CSVEEAPDYEQYF.

The chain has TRBV7-2 and TRBJ1-2; maybe TRBD1 (6 bases). The CDR3 length is 14 residues. The germline V and J ends were trimmed by 3 bases and 4 bases, with 12 bases remaining between them. CDR1 is SGHTA, CDR2 FQGNSA, per germline. CDR3 protein: CASSFSGETYGYTF. CDR3 bases: TGTGCCAGCAGCTTCTCAGGGGAAACCTATGGCTACACCTTC.